These 24 T cell receptor beta chains were sequenced from one sample in a study of cytomegalovirus exposure and HLA in healthy donors. Both 60 Vbeta primers and 13 Jbeta primers went into the PCR. Profiled with immunoSEQ multiplex PCR; TCRdb holds only in-frame clones, not every one. In the table there are approximately 190,000 clones, roughly 80% of which are singletons. Sequenced sample: PBMCs. These receptors were taken from a man aged 40-49 years in good health and CMV-seropositive.

The genes are TRBV10-2 and TRBJ2-2, with D possibly being TRBD2 (5 bases). The germline gives CDR1 WSHSY, CDR2 SAAADI. V was shortened by 4 bases and J by 8 bases, with 11 bases between the two germline ends. The CDR3 is 13 residues long. The CDR3 DNA is TGCGCCAGCAGTGGTCCGGGATGGGGGGAGCTGTTTTTT. Its translation is CASSGPGWGELFF.

The CDR3 sequence is CASSELGDSGAGELFF. CDR3 nucleotides: TGTGCCAGCAGCGAACTGGGGGACAGTGGGGCCGGGGAGCTGTTTTTT. The rearrangement uses TRBV5-6 and TRBJ2-2; 7 bases fit TRBD1. The CDR3 covers 16 residues. From germline, CDR1 is SGHDT and CDR2 YYEEEE. V lost 4 bases, J lost 6 bases, and 12 bases stayed unmatched.

The chain carries TRBV21-1 and TRBJ1-2; the table assigns TRBD1, which was not confirmed against the DNA. TRBV21-1 is recorded as a pseudogene. This CDR3 region has 13 residues. CDR3 protein: CASRDRGLNGYTF. In nucleotides, the CDR3 is TGTGCCAGCCGGGACAGGGGGCTTAATGGCTACACCTTC.

The rearrangement uses TRBV19 and TRBJ2-7; perhaps TRBD1 as D (5 bases). The germline V gene has CDR1 LNHDA and CDR2 SQIVND (reference sequence). The CDR3 length is 13 residues. V dropped 3 bases and J dropped 6 bases, with 12 bases sitting between them. As DNA, the CDR3 is TGTGCCAGTAGTATCGCAGGGATCAGCGAGCAGTACTTC. Its protein product is CASSIAGISEQYF.

Only a few counts were recorded for this clone. V and J are TRBV6-6 and TRBJ2-3; 8 bases are a match to TRBD2. With 5 bases clipped from V and 1 base from J, the junction kept 5 bases outside the gene matches. Germline CDR1 MNHNY, CDR2 SVGAGI (reference sequence). The CDR3 is 15 amino acids. The CDR3 sequence is CASSQDGGGTDTQYF. The DNA of the CDR3 is TGTGCCAGCAGTCAAGACGGGGGGGGCACAGATACGCAGTATTTT.

The chain has TRBV19 and TRBJ2-7; TRBD2 matches 13 bases. The CDR3 is 15 residues long. V gave up 4 bases and J gave up 6 bases; unmatched junction bases: 6. Germline-derived CDR1 and CDR2 are LNHDA and SQIVND (reference sequence). The CDR3 DNA reads as TGTGCCAGTAGTACGGGACTAGCGGGGTCAGGCGAGCAGTACTTC. It codes for CASSTGLAGSGEQYF.

The chain combines TRBV4-1 with TRBJ2-3; TRBD1 matches 9 bases. Germline V gene data show CDR1 as MGHRA and CDR2 as YSYEKL. With V trimmed by 4 bases and J by 2 bases, 7 bases remained unmatched. This CDR3 is built from 16 residues. The DNA of the CDR3 is TGCGCCAGCAGCCCGGGGACAGGGCTTATCACAGATACGCAGTATTTT. Encoded protein: CASSPGTGLITDTQYF.

The CDR3 DNA is TGCGCCAGCAGCTTTGAACAGGGGGCGGTCGAGCAGTACTTC. It is translated as CASSFEQGAVEQYF. V and J are TRBV5-1 and TRBJ2-7, with 9 bases matching TRBD1. The germline V gene encodes CDR1 SGHRS and CDR2 YFSETQ. This CDR3 is 14 amino acids long. Trimming cost V 2 bases and J 6 bases; bases outside gene matches: 6.

This clone was seen a single time. V usage is TRBV5-5 and J usage is TRBJ1-1, with 12 nucleotides matching TRBD1. The V and J ends lost 0 bases and 7 bases, in that order; junction bases with no gene match: 4. This CDR3 spans 15 amino acids. Germline assignment: CDR1 SGHKS and CDR2 YYEKEE (reference sequence). CDR3 amino acids: CASSLEGTGGNEAFF. The DNA of the CDR3 is TGTGCCAGCAGCTTGGAGGGGACAGGGGGCAATGAAGCTTTCTTT.

The chain links TRBV19 to TRBJ1-3, with unresolved D. V was clipped by 8 bases and J by 0 bases, with 8 bases between them. The germline CDR1 and CDR2 sequences are LNHDA and SQIVND (reference sequence). The CDR3 is 13 residues long. CDR3 nucleotide sequence: TGTGCCAGTGGACTCCGCTCTGGAAACACCATATATTTT. It yields the protein CASGLRSGNTIYF.

The chain has TRBV29-1 and TRBJ1-2, with 9 bases aligning to TRBD1. This CDR3 has 13 amino acids. Germline V gene sequence: CDR1 SQVTM, CDR2 ANQGSEA. The V segment lost 7 bases and the J segment 8 bases; nucleotides outside the gene matches: 11. CDR3 sequence (DNA): TGCAGCGCATGGGACAGGGAGGCCCCAGGCTACACCTTC. It codes for CSAWDREAPGYTF.

The chain couples TRBV6-5 to TRBJ2-5; tentative D call: TRBD2 (5 bases). This CDR3 spans 15 amino acids. The ends were cut back, 6 bases at V and 7 bases at J, with 21 bases in the middle. Germline lookup yields CDR1 MNHEY and CDR2 SVGAGI. In DNA, the CDR3 is TGTGCCAGCAGCATGACCCGGGTCGCCGGAGGGACCCAGTACTTC. Amino acids: CASSMTRVAGGTQYF.

V gene TRBV4-2 combines with J gene TRBJ1-3, with 7 bases lining up with TRBD1. The junction had 5 bases not matched to a gene; V was cut back by 6 bases and J by 0 bases. The CDR3 is made up of 15 amino acids. Germline V gene sequence: CDR1 LGHNA, CDR2 YNFKEQ. In nucleotides, the CDR3 is TGTGCCAGCAGTACAGGGGCTTACTCTGGAAACACCATATATTTT. Its protein product is CASSTGAYSGNTIYF.

The chain employs TRBV5-4 and TRBJ2-3, with 8 positions matching TRBD2. The CDR3 has 14 amino acids. CDR1 SGHNT and CDR2 YYREEE come from the germline V gene (reference sequence). Trimming removed 4 bases from V and 4 bases from J; junction bases left unmatched: 5. The DNA of the CDR3 is TGTGCCAGCAGCGCCGGACTAGCAGCAGATACGCAGTATTTT. Translated, it gives CASSAGLAADTQYF.

The J gene is TRBJ2-6, the V gene TRBV29-1; tentatively, D is TRBD1 (5 bases). CDR1 is SQVTM and CDR2 is ANQGSEA in the germline V gene. This CDR3 spans 16 amino acids. Trimming shortened V by 3 bases and J by 0 bases, and 12 bases separated the two germline ends. CDR3 sequence: CSVDSRASSGANVLTF. Written as DNA, the CDR3 is TGCAGCGTTGATTCCAGGGCCAGCTCTGGGGCCAACGTCCTGACTTTC.

This sequence joins TRBV7-2 and TRBJ1-5; TRBD1 agrees at 8 bases. The J segment lost 4 bases and the V segment lost 4 bases, leaving 3 bases of the junction unmatched. The germline CDR1 and CDR2 sequences are SGHTA and FQGNSA. The CDR3 contains 14 residues. This CDR3 reads CASSSGQGNQPQHF. The CDR3, as DNA: TGTGCCAGCAGCTCCGGACAGGGAAATCAGCCCCAGCATTTT. Variable domain in full (rest from reference TRBV7-2 and TRBJ1-5): GAGVSQSPSNKVTEKGKDVELRCDPISGHTALYWYRQSLGQGLEFLIYFQGNSAPDKSGLPSDRFSAERTGGSVSTLTIQRTQQEDSAVYLCASSSGQGNQPQHFGDGTRLSIL.

The chain couples TRBV28 to TRBJ2-5; 8 bases are a match to TRBD1. CDR3 size: 15 residues. The germline V gene encodes CDR1 MDHEN and CDR2 SYDVKM. V gave up 3 bases and J gave up 2 bases; unmatched junction bases: 5. CDR3 sequence: CASSLIGQGQETQYF. Here the CDR3 DNA reads TGTGCCAGCAGTTTGATCGGACAGGGTCAAGAGACCCAGTACTTC. The full variable domain, rest sourced from reference TRBV28 and TRBJ2-5, is DVKVTQSSRYLVKRTGEKVFLECVQDMDHENMFWYRQDPGLGLRLIYFSYDVKMKEKGDIPEGYSVSREKKERFSLILESASTNQTSMYLCASSLIGQGQETQYFGPGTRLLVL.

With regard to this clone: This sample also contains other DNA sequences that code for the same CDR3. CDR3 sequence reads: CASSVTGGSYEQYF. The CDR3 DNA is TGTGCCAGCAGCGTTACAGGGGGCTCCTACGAGCAGTACTTC. The V call is TRBV9, the J call TRBJ2-7; 8 bases are a match to TRBD1. From germline, CDR1 is SGDLS and CDR2 YYNGEE. With V trimmed by 2 bases and J by 0 bases, 1 base remained unmatched. The CDR3 has 14 residues.

The chain is built from TRBV9 and TRBJ2-5, with 8 bases that match TRBD2. The J call may not be correct, given that the DNA end is closer to TRBJ2-7. Per the germline V gene, CDR1 is SGDLS and CDR2 is YYNGEE. CDR3 length: 17 amino acids. CDR3 DNA: TGTGCCAGCAGCTCTCTCCCCACTAGCGGATCTTTTTACGAGCAGTACTTC. It is translated as CASSSLPTSGSFYEQYF.

The genes are TRBV7-8 and TRBJ1-6; D not resolved. The CDR3 is made up of 18 amino acids. Trimming took 0 bases from V and 4 from J, leaving 16 bases between them. Germline V gene lookup returns CDR1 SGHVS and CDR2 FQNEAQ. This CDR3 is CASSLAGRLSEYNSPLHF. CDR3 coding DNA: TGTGCCAGCAGCTTAGCGGGCAGGTTGTCGGAATATAATTCACCCCTCCACTTT.

V is TRBV18 and J is TRBJ1-4, with 7 bases that match TRBD1. The CDR3 is 16 residues long. The V gene end was trimmed by 3 bases and the J gene end by 8 bases; junction bases not matched to a gene: 12. Germline values: CDR1 KGHSH, CDR2 LQKENI. CDR3: CASSPERDSLREKLFF. CDR3 sequence (DNA): TGTGCCAGCTCACCCGAGAGGGACAGCCTTAGGGAAAAACTGTTTTTT.

The chain joins TRBV27 to TRBJ2-7; D possibly corresponds to TRBD2 (6 bases). This CDR3 is 13 amino acids long. V lost 6 bases, J lost 2 bases, and 11 bases lay in between. Germline V lookup: CDR1 MNHEY, CDR2 SMNVEV (reference sequence). The CDR3 DNA is TGTGCCAGCAGCCCCGGGGGTCCCTACGAGCAGTACTTC. Amino acids: CASSPGGPYEQYF.

The V call is TRBV5-1, the J call TRBJ1-6, with D hard to call. V lost 2 bases and J 0 bases, leaving 6 bases between the germline ends. This CDR3 comprises 15 residues. Looked up from germline, CDR1 is SGHRS and CDR2 is YFSETQ. The chain's CDR3 is CASSFGDSYNSPLHF. For the CDR3, the DNA is TGCGCCAGCAGCTTCGGGGACTCCTATAATTCACCCCTCCACTTT.

This clone was seen only a few times. The CDR3 is CAWSVLEREQYF. CDR3 DNA sequence: TGTGCCTGGAGTGTACTTGAGAGGGAGCAGTACTTC. The chain employs TRBV30 and TRBJ2-7; D is unresolved. The length of the CDR3 is 12 residues. The germline CDR1 and CDR2 sequences are GTSNPN and SVGIG (reference sequence). Trimming shortened V by 0 bases and J by 7 bases, and 10 bases separated the two germline ends.